This TCR beta chain was retrieved from a study of blood T cell repertoires in COVID-19. Overall study context: Samples taken during acute and convalescent COVID-19 were collected in the United States, Italy and Spain. T cells, B-cell-depleted T cells, or PBMCs supplied cDNA or gDNA.

CDR1 and CDR2 (germline): SGHRS, YFSETQ. This CDR3 has 14 amino acids. Trimming took 5 bases from V and 4 from J; bases not matched to a gene: 7. Original analysis: Reference gene primer amplification yielded estimated nucleated cell counts. Repertoires were generated with immunoSEQ multiplex PCR, while TCRdb's copy carries only in-frame clones and drops some. For V, J and clone size, that table is used; D and trimming come from the DNA. The sample includes some 130,000 clones, over 70% seen only once; the top ten take 44%. The sequence was obtained from a human donor in a cohort sampled during active COVID-19. The chain has TRBV5-1 and TRBJ2-3; 7 bases agree with TRBD1. The sample was peripheral blood. The CDR3 bases are TGCGCCAGCAGTACAGGGGTATCGGCAGATACGCAGTATTTT. Translation: CASSTGVSADTQYF. Full variable domain (remainder filled in from reference TRBV5-1 and TRBJ2-3): KAGVTQTPRYLIKTRGQQVTLSCSPISGHRSVSWYQQTPGQGLQFLFEYFSETQRNKGNFPGRFSGRQFSNSRSEMNVSTLELGDSALYLCASSTGVSADTQYFGPGTRLTVL.